The 11 T cell receptor beta chains listed next were all sequenced from one sample in a study of T-cell memory formation after mild COVID-19. Via MiXCR, TCRdb re-called the 5' RACE reads, giving one row per CDR3 protein. The sample includes about 290,000 distinct CDR3 sequences, 15% to 20% of them seen just once. Sequenced material: PBMCs or a T cell subset sorted from them (not recorded which). The source is a man between 18 and 29 years old who had mild COVID-19 (a few samples of this study predate the infection). Cell type and time point are not known.

This clonotype was seen ten or more times. V gene TRBV5-1 combines with J gene TRBJ2-7, with 11 bases identical to TRBD1. CDR1 and CDR2 from the germline V gene are SGHRS and YFSETQ. The CDR3 length is 14 residues. Trimming removed 4 bases from V and 2 bases from J; junction bases left unmatched: 2. CDR3 DNA sequence: TGCGCCAGCAGCCTGGGACAGGGGGCCTACGAGCAGTACTTC. Its translation: CASSLGQGAYEQYF.

The rearrangement links TRBV27 to TRBJ1-1; TRBD1 aligns across 7 bases. Germline CDR1 reads MNHEY; CDR2 reads SMNVEV (reference sequence). The V gene end was trimmed by 5 bases and the J gene end by 9 bases; junction bases not matched to a gene: 6. CDR3 length equals 12 residues. The DNA for the CDR3 is TGTGCCAGCAGTCCTGACAGGGTACAAGCTTTCTTT. Protein sequence: CASSPDRVQAFF.

This clonotype was seen a handful of times. V gene TRBV6-5 combines with J gene TRBJ2-2; TRBD1 aligns across 12 bases. Germline loops: CDR1 MNHEY, CDR2 SVGAGI. The length of the CDR3 is 15 residues. V lost 4 bases and J lost 8; bases outside the gene matches: 5. The CDR3 DNA follows: TGTGCCAGCAGTTTTGGGACAGGGGGCTTGGGGGAGCTGTTTTTT. Protein product: CASSFGTGGLGELFF.

This clonotype has only a few counts. This chain links TRBV4-2 with TRBJ2-1; D gene unclear. The CDR3 has 14 residues. Germline V CDR1 and CDR2: LGHNA, YNFKEQ. The V and J ends lost 4 bases and 5 bases respectively, with 12 bases between them. CDR3 nucleotides: TGTGCCAGCAGCCTTTCCTGGACGAACAATGAGCAGTTCTTC. It specifies CASSLSWTNNEQFF.

The chain couples TRBV6-5 to TRBJ2-3; TRBD2 might be the D (6 bases). Germline assignment: CDR1 MNHEY and CDR2 SVGAGI. Trimming removed 4 bases at V and 2 bases at J, with 16 bases between. The CDR3 is made up of 16 amino acids. DNA for the CDR3: TGTGCCAGCAGTTCCCAGCGGAGGGGTCTCACAGATACGCAGTATTTT. It translates to CASSSQRRGLTDTQYF.

This chain joins TRBV7-2 and TRBJ2-5; 8 bases match TRBD2. The CDR3 runs to 14 residues. V was clipped by 5 bases and J by 3 bases; unmatched bases: 5. Germline loops: CDR1 SGHTA, CDR2 FQGNSA. The CDR3 sequence is CASSLTSAEETQYF. The CDR3, as DNA: TGTGCCAGCAGCCTGACTAGCGCGGAAGAGACCCAGTACTTC.

This clonotype was detected a few times. This chain connects TRBV11-2 to TRBJ2-5; TRBD2 aligns across 8 bases. The CDR3 covers 14 residues. Trimming took 6 bases from V and 3 from J; bases not matched to a gene: 6. The V gene's germline CDR1 is SGHAT and CDR2 FQNNGV. The CDR3 nucleotides are TGTGCCAGCAGTTTTATAGCGGGAAAAGAGACCCAGTACTTC. This gives the protein CASSFIAGKETQYF.

The table lists this clonotype with a few counts. The chain employs TRBV5-1 and TRBJ1-2, with unresolved D. The CDR3 runs to 13 residues. V shed 4 bases and J shed 8 bases, with 15 bases lying between them. Germline lookup yields CDR1 SGHRS and CDR2 YFSETQ. The chain's CDR3 is CASSPGIGEGYTF. CDR3 nucleotides: TGCGCCAGCAGCCCGGGGATCGGGGAGGGCTACACCTTC.

This clonotype was seen ten or more times. The chain is built from TRBV2 and TRBJ2-2; no clear D gene. The CDR3 runs to 15 residues. Germline V gene lookup returns CDR1 SNHLY and CDR2 FYNNEI. Trimming took 5 bases from V and 1 from J, leaving 11 bases between them. The CDR3 DNA is TGTGCCAGCAGTCCAACCGGGCAGAACACCGGGGAGCTGTTTTTT. Protein: CASSPTGQNTGELFF.

This chain links TRBV29-1 with TRBJ2-5, with 8 bases lining up with TRBD2. Unmatched junction bases numbered 6, after V lost 4 bases and J lost 5 bases. Looked up from germline, CDR1 is SQVTM and CDR2 is ANQGSEA. There are 13 residues in the CDR3. This chain's CDR3 is CSVVGGGWETQYF. For the CDR3, the DNA is TGCAGCGTTGTTGGCGGGGGGTGGGAGACCCAGTACTTC.

This clonotype appeared once. The chain uses TRBV12-3 or TRBV12-4 and TRBJ2-7; D not resolved. The CDR3 loop spans 12 amino acids. Between the trimmed V and J ends, which lost 5 bases and 3 bases, there was a span of 8 bases. The CDR3 nucleotides read TGTGCCAGCAGTGTCTTCCGCTACGAGCAGTACTTC. Translating gives CASSVFRYEQYF.